A selection of T cell receptor beta chains follows, all from one sample in a study of blood T cell repertoires in COVID-19. Generated by immunoSEQ multiplex PCR, the TCRdb table keeps only in-frame clones and is missing some. The table records 68,000 or so clones, around three quarters of them present only once. Material for sequencing was peripheral blood. These receptors were taken from a human donor in a cohort sampled during active COVID-19. Both conserved end residues are part of each CDR3. D genes are given only for firm matches. Some rows have no size entry. The others give once, few or many, or a class for an expanded clone.

CDR3aa,CDR3nt,d_gene,abundance,j_gene,v_gene,len
CASSEGRDRGRAFF,TGTGCCAGCAGTGAAGGTCGGGACAGGGGACGAGCTTTCTTT,TRBD1,-,TRBJ1-1,TRBV6-1,14
CASSYSSSTNEKLFF,TGTGCCAGCAGTTACTCGTCGTCAACTAATGAAAAACTGTTTTTT,-,-,TRBJ1-4,TRBV6-6,15
CASTYTHEEGRQTQYF,TGTGCCAGCACGTATACCCACGAGGAGGGCCGACAGACCCAGTACTTC,-,few,TRBJ2-5,TRBV7-9,16
CASRETGVAQPQHF,TGCGCCAGCAGGGAGACAGGGGTTGCTCAGCCCCAGCATTTT,TRBD1,-,TRBJ1-5,TRBV10-2,14
CASSSRGLEQYF,TGTGCCAGCAGTTCCCGCGGCCTCGAGCAGTACTTC,-,-,TRBJ2-7,TRBV27,12
CASRLPHRGTQYF,TGTGCCAGCAGACTACCCCACCGGGGGACCCAGTACTTC,-,once,TRBJ2-5,TRBV21-1,13
CASSIDAATVVSNQPQHF,TGTGCCAGTAGTATAGATGCGGCGACAGTTGTTAGCAATCAGCCCCAGCATTTT,-,-,TRBJ1-5,TRBV19,18
CASSQDGTGGETQYF,TGTGCCAGCAGTCAGGACGGTACAGGGGGCGAGACCCAGTACTTC,TRBD1,-,TRBJ2-5,TRBV6-4,15
CASSGGRVYNEQFF,TGTGCCAGCAGTGGCGGGAGGGTATACAATGAGCAGTTCTTC,TRBD2,-,TRBJ2-1,TRBV25-1,14
CASSIGTATSGANVLTF,TGTGCCAGTAGTATCGGGACAGCAACCTCTGGGGCCAACGTCCTGACTTTC,TRBD1,-,TRBJ2-6,TRBV19,17
CATSDSGTHRDLSSGANVLTF,TGTGCCACCAGTGACTCGGGCACTCACAGGGATCTGAGCTCTGGGGCCAACGTCCTGACTTTC,-,-,TRBJ2-6,TRBV24-1,21
CASTKETGGFQYF,TGTGCCAGCACCAAGGAGACAGGGGGTTTTCAGTACTTC,TRBD1,-,TRBJ2-4,TRBV6-5,13
CASSLRGGANTEAFF,TGTGCCAGCAGCCTCCGTGGGGGGGCGAACACTGAAGCTTTCTTT,-,-,TRBJ1-1,TRBV7-9,15
CASSPGRQVVGEQFF,TGTGCCAGCAGCCCTGGGCGTCAAGTAGTGGGTGAGCAGTTCTTC,-,-,TRBJ2-1,TRBV11-2,15
CASTTDGGDTGELFF,TGCGCCAGCACGACGGACGGGGGGGACACCGGGGAGCTGTTTTTT,TRBD2,-,TRBJ2-2,TRBV5-1,15
CASRLDWQPSGEQYF,TGTGCCAGCAGGTTAGACTGGCAGCCCTCGGGTGAGCAGTACTTC,-,-,TRBJ2-7,TRBV7-8,15
CASSSVPRVMNTEAFF,TGTGCCAGCAGTTCGGTCCCCAGGGTCATGAACACTGAAGCTTTCTTT,-,-,TRBJ1-1,TRBV27,16
CASSLDPQGNQPQHF,TGCGCCAGCAGCTTGGATCCACAGGGAAATCAGCCCCAGCATTTT,-,few,TRBJ1-5,TRBV5-1,15
CAWSKGGSYEQYF,TGTGCCTGGAGTAAAGGGGGCTCCTACGAGCAGTACTTC,-,-,TRBJ2-7,TRBV30,13
CASSLHSSNQPQHF,TGTGCCAGCAGTTTACACAGTTCCAATCAGCCCCAGCATTTT,-,few,TRBJ1-5,TRBV28,14
CASSREGLGSYNEQFF,TGTGCCAGTTCCCGTGAGGGCTTGGGCTCCTACAATGAGCAGTTCTTC,-,-,TRBJ2-1,TRBV27,16
CASSRSTDTQYF,TGTGCCAGCAGCAGGAGCACAGATACGCAGTATTTT,-,many,TRBJ2-3,TRBV25-1,12
CASGLEGFEAFF,TGTGCTAGTGGTTTGGAGGGGTTTGAAGCTTTCTTT,-,-,TRBJ1-1,TRBV12-5,12
CASSQPLQGGNEKLFF,TGTGCCAGCAGCCAACCCCTACAGGGTGGAAATGAAAAACTGTTTTTT,-,-,TRBJ1-4,TRBV14,16
CASSQSLEASEQFF,TGTGCCAGCAGCCAGTCACTAGAAGCGAGTGAGCAGTTCTTC,-,-,TRBJ2-1,TRBV3-1/TRBV3-2,14
CASGFLSGGQTNQPQHF,TGTGCTAGTGGTTTTCTGTCTGGTGGACAGACAAATCAGCCCCAGCATTTT,-,few,TRBJ1-5,TRBV12-5,17
CASSFGNRFSGANVLTF,TGTGCCAGCAGCTTTGGAAACAGGTTCTCTGGGGCCAACGTCCTGACTTTC,-,-,TRBJ2-6,TRBV7-3,17
CASSFGGFSYNEQFF,TGTGCCAGCAGTTTTGGGGGGTTCTCCTACAATGAGCAGTTCTTC,-,-,TRBJ2-1,TRBV27,15
CASSFVKGLAGSQETQYF,TGTGCCAGCAGCTTCGTTAAGGGACTAGCGGGCTCCCAAGAGACCCAGTACTTC,TRBD2,-,TRBJ2-5,TRBV7-2,18
CATSDRHGGHEQYF,TGTGCCACCAGTGATAGGCACGGGGGACACGAGCAGTACTTC,-,-,TRBJ2-7,TRBV24-1,14
CASSLLGGRNEQFF,TGTGCCAGCAGCCTACTTGGCGGGAGGAATGAGCAGTTCTTC,TRBD2,-,TRBJ2-1,TRBV11-2,14
CASSQDPNSGRSRHF,TGTGCCAGCAGCCAAGATCCAAATAGCGGGCGGTCCCGGCATTTT,TRBD2,few,TRBJ2-3,TRBV3-1/TRBV3-2,15
CASGPGGETQYF,TGTGCTAGTGGCCCCGGGGGAGAGACCCAGTACTTC,-,-,TRBJ2-5,TRBV12-5,12
CASSYQLHGYTF,TGTGCCAGCAGTTACCAACTTCATGGCTACACCTTC,-,-,TRBJ1-2,TRBV12-3/TRBV12-4,12
CARPPGEETQYF,TGTGCCCGCCCCCCCGGGGAGGAGACCCAGTACTTC,-,-,TRBJ2-5,TRBV19,12
CASSLFRANTGELFF,TGTGCCAGCAGCTTATTCCGGGCGAACACCGGGGAGCTGTTTTTT,-,-,TRBJ2-2,TRBV7-3,15
CASSFVDSSYEQYF,TGTGCCAGCAGCTTTGTAGATAGCTCCTACGAGCAGTACTTC,-,many,TRBJ2-7,TRBV11-2,14
CASSSQALPSTGMRAEAFF,TGTGCCAGCAGCTCCCAAGCCCTTCCATCGACAGGGATGCGGGCTGAAGCTTTCTTT,TRBD1,-,TRBJ1-1,TRBV7-2,19
CASSQVQRAGYEQFF,TGCGCCAGCAGCCAAGTCCAGCGGGCGGGGTATGAGCAGTTCTTC,-,-,TRBJ2-1,TRBV4-1,15
CASTPRAGLGYEQYF,TGTGCCAGCACCCCCCGAGCGGGATTGGGCTACGAGCAGTACTTC,TRBD2,-,TRBJ2-7,TRBV3-1/TRBV3-2,15
CASSQGGQANTGELFF,TGCGCCAGCAGCCAAGGGGGACAGGCGAACACCGGGGAGCTGTTTTTT,TRBD1,-,TRBJ2-2,TRBV4-1,16
CSASLTGTEPQPQHF,TGCAGTGCTAGTTTAACCGGGACAGAGCCCCAGCCCCAGCATTTT,TRBD1,-,TRBJ1-5,TRBV20-1,15
CASGFGDPSGSEQFF,TGTGCTAGTGGTTTCGGGGATCCTAGCGGGAGTGAGCAGTTCTTC,TRBD2,-,TRBJ2-1,TRBV12-5,15
CAWSALYEQYF,TGTGCCTGGAGTGCCCTCTACGAGCAGTACTTC,-,-,TRBJ2-7,TRBV30,11
CASSDLRLNSYEQYF,TGTGCCAGCAGTGATCTAAGACTTAATTCCTACGAGCAGTACTTC,-,-,TRBJ2-7,TRBV2,15
CASSQAPVLYEQYF,TGCGCCAGCAGCCAAGCGCCAGTTCTCTACGAGCAGTACTTC,-,once,TRBJ2-7,TRBV4-1,14
CASSYELTGGKGYTF,TGTGCCAGCAGTTACGAACTTACAGGGGGCAAAGGCTACACCTTC,TRBD1,-,TRBJ1-2,TRBV6-6,15
CASSSQRGQTDTQYF,TGTGCCAGCAGTTCCCAAAGGGGTCAGACAGATACGCAGTATTTT,-,-,TRBJ2-3,TRBV28,15
CASSSDRAGWLTF,TGTGCCAGCAGCTCGGACAGGGCGGGTTGGTTGACTTTC,TRBD1,-,TRBJ2-6,TRBV5-6,13
CASSVGGGGTDTQYF,TGTGCCAGCAGCGTAGGTGGGGGGGGCACAGATACGCAGTATTTT,TRBD2,-,TRBJ2-3,TRBV9,15